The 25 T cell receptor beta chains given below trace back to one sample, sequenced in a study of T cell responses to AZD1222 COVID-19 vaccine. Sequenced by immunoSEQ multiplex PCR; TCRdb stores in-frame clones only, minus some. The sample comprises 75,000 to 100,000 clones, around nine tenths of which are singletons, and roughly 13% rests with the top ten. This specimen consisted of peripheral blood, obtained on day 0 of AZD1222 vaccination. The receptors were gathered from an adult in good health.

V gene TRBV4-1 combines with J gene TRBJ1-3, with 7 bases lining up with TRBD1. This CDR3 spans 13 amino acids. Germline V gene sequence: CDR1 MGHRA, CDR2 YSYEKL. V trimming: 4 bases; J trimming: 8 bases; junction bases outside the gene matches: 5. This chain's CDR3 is CASSPDRAHTIYF. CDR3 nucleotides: TGCGCCAGCAGCCCAGACAGGGCTCACACCATATATTTT.

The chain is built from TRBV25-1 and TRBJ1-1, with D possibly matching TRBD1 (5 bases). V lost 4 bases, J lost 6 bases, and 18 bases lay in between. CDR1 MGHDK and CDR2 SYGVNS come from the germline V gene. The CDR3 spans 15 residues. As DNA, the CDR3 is TGTGCCAGCAGTGGTCCCGGGACCCTTAACGCTGAAGCTTTCTTT. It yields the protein CASSGPGTLNAEAFF.

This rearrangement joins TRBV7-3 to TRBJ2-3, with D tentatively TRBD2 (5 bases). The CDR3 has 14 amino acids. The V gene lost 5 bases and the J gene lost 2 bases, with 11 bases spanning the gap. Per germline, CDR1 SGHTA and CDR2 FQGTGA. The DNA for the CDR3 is TGTGCCAGCAGCCCCCCGGGGTCCACAGATACGCAGTATTTT. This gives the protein CASSPPGSTDTQYF.

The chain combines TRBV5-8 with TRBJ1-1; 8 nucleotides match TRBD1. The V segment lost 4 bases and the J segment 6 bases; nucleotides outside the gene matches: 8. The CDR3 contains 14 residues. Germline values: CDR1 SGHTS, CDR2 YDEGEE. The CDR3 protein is CASSNDRGISEAFF. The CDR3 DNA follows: TGTGCCAGCAGCAACGACAGGGGTATTTCTGAAGCTTTCTTT.

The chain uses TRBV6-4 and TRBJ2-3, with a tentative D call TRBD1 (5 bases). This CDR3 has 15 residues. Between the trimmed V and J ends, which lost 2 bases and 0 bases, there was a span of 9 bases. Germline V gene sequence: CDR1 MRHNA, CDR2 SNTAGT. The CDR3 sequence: CASSDQAGSTDTQYF. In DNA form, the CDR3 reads TGTGCCAGCAGTGACCAGGCAGGGAGCACAGATACGCAGTATTTT.

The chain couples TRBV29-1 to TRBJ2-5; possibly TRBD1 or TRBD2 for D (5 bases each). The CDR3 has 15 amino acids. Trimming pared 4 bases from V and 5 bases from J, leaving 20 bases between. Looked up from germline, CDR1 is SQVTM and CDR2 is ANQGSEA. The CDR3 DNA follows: TGCAGCGTTGGATGGGGGACCCCGGGTGGGGAGACCCAGTACTTC. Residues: CSVGWGTPGGETQYF.

The CDR3 protein is CATSPPRGAHTF. In DNA form, the CDR3 reads TGTGCCACCAGCCCCCCTCGGGGAGCTCACACCTTC. The chain is built from TRBV15 and TRBJ1-2, with D unresolved. This CDR3 contains 12 residues. Trimming took off 5 bases at V and 12 bases at J, with 16 bases between the two ends. Germline assignment: CDR1 LNHNV and CDR2 YYDKDF (reference sequence).

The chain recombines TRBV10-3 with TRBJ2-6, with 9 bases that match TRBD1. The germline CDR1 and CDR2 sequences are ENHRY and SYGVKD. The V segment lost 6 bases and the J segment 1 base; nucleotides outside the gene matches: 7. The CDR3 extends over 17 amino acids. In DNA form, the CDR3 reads TGTGCCATCAGACCCGGGACAGGGCCGTCTGGGGCCAACGTCCTGACTTTC. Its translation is CAIRPGTGPSGANVLTF.

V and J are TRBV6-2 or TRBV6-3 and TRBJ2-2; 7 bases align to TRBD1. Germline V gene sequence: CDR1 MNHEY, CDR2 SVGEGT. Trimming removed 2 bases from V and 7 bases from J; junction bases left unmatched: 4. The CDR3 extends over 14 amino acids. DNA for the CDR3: TGTGCCAGCAGTTACGGGACAGTGCACGGGGAGCTGTTTTTT. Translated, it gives CASSYGTVHGELFF.

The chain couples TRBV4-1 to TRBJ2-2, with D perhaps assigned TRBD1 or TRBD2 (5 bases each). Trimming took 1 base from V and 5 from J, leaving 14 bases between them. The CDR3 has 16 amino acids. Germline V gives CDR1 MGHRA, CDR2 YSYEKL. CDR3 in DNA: TGCGCCAGCAGCCAAGTTTCAGGGTCGGGAACCGGGGAGCTGTTTTTT. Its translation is CASSQVSGSGTGELFF.

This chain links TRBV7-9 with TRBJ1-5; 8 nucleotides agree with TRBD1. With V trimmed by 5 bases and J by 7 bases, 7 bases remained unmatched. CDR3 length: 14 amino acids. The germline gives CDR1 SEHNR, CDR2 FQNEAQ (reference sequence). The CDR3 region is CASSMGQVTQPQHF. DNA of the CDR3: TGTGCCAGCAGCATGGGACAGGTCACCCAGCCCCAGCATTTT.

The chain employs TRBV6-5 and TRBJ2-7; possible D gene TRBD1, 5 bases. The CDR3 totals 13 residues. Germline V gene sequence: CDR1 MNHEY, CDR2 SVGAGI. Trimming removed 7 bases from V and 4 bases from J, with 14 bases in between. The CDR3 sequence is CASTPSDTYEQYF. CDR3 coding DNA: TGTGCCAGCACCCCCTCGGACACATACGAGCAGTACTTC.

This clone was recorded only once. The CDR3 bases are TGCGCCAGCAGCGAGAGATGGGACAGGCGAGCCAAAAACATTCAGTACTTC. It encodes CASSERWDRRAKNIQYF. This chain joins TRBV10-2 and TRBJ2-4; 8 positions match TRBD1. The ends lost 6 bases at V and 0 bases at J; junction bases unmatched: 10. Germline CDR1 and CDR2: WSHSY and SAAADI. The CDR3 is 17 amino acids.

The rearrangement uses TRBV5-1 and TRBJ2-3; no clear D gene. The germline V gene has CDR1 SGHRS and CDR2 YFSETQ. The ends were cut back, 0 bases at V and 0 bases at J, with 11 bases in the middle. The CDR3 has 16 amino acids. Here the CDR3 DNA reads TGCGCCAGCAGCTTGGGAGCGATTACTAGCACAGATACGCAGTATTTT. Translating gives CASSLGAITSTDTQYF.

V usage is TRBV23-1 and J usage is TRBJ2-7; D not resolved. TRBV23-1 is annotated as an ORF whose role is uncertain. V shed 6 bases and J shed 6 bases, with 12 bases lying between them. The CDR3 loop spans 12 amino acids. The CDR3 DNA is TGCGCCAGCAGCCCCCGGTTGGGCGAGCAGTACTTC. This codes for CASSPRLGEQYF.

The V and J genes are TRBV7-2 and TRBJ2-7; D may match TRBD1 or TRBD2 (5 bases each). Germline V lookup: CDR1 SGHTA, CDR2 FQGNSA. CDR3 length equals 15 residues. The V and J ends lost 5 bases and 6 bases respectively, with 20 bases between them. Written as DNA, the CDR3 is TGTGCCAGCAGCCCGATGGGACCCAGGGAACTCGAGCAGTACTTC. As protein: CASSPMGPRELEQYF.

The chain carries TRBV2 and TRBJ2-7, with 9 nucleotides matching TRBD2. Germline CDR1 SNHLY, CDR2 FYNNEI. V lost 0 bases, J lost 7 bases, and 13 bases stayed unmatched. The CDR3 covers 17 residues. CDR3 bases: TGTGCCAGCAGTGAAGCTTTAGGAAGCGGGGGGCCCGAGGAGCAGTACTTC. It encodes CASSEALGSGGPEEQYF.

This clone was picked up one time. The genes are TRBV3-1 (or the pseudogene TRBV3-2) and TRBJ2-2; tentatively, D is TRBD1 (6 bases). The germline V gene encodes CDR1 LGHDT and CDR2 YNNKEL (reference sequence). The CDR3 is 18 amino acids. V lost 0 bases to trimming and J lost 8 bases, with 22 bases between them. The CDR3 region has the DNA TGTGCCAGCAGCCAAGACTACGGACAGCTAACCGGGTTAGGGGAGCTGTTTTTT. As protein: CASSQDYGQLTGLGELFF.

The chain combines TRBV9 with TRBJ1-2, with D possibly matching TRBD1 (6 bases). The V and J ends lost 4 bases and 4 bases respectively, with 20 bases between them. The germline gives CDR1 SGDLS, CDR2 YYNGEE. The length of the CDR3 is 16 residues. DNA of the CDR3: TGTGCCAGCAGCCCAGTGGGGGCCAACTTAATCTATGGCTACACCTTC. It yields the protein CASSPVGANLIYGYTF.

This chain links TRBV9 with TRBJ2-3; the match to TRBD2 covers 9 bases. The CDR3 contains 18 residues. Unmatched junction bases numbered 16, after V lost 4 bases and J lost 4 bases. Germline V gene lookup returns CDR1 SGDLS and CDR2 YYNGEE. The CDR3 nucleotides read TGTGCCAGCAGCCTGTCGGCGGGAGGGCCGTTGGTCGCAGATACGCAGTATTTT. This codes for CASSLSAGGPLVADTQYF.

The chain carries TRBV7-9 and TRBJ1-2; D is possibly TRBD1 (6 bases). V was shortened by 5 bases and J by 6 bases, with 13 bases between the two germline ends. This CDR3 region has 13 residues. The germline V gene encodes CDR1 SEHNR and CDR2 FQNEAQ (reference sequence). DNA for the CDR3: TGTGCCAGCAGCCCCTACAGGGCGGATGGCTACACCTTC. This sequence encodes CASSPYRADGYTF.

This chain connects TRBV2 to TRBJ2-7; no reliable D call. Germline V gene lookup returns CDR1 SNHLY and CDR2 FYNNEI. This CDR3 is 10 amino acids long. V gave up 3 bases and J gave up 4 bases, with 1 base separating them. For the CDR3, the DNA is TGTGCCAGCAGTGATTACGAGCAGTACTTC. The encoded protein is CASSDYEQYF.

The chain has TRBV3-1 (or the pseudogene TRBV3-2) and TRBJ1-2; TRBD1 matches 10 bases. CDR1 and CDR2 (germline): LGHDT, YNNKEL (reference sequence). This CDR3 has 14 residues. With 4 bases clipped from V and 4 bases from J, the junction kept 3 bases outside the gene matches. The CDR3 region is CASSLGTGAYGYTF. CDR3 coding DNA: TGTGCCAGCAGCCTTGGGACAGGGGCCTATGGCTACACCTTC.

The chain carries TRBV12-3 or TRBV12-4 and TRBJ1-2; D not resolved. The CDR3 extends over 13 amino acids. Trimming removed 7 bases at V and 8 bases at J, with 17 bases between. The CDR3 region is CASIPLKGGGYTF. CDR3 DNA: TGTGCCAGCATTCCCTTAAAGGGAGGCGGCTACACCTTC.

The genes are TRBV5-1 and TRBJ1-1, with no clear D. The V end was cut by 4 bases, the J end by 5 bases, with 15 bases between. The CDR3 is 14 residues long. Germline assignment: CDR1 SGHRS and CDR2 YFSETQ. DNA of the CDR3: TGCGCCAGCAGCCGACACCAAATGGGGACTGAAGCTTTCTTT. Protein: CASSRHQMGTEAFF.